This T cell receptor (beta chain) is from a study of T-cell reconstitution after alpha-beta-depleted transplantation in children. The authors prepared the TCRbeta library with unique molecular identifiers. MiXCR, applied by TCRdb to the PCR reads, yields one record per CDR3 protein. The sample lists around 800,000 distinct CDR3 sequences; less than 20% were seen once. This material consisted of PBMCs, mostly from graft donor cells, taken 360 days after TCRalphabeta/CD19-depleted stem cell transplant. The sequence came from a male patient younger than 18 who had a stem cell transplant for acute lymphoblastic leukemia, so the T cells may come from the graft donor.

As DNA, the CDR3 is TGTGCCAGCAGCGCGCCGGGACAGGGGTTTGACTCTGGAAACACCATATATTTT. Residues: CASSAPGQGFDSGNTIYF. The chain employs TRBV9 and TRBJ1-3; TRBD1 matches at 10 bases. The CDR3 loop spans 18 amino acids. Germline loops: CDR1 SGDLS, CDR2 YYNGEE. Unmatched junction bases numbered 9, after V lost 3 bases and J lost 0 bases.